The rows below give T cell receptor beta chains drawn from one sample of a study of blood T cell repertoires in COVID-19. Some clones are missing from TCRdb's copy, which holds only in-frame ones; the method was immunoSEQ multiplex PCR. The data hold 250,000 or so clones, with nearly 85% observed a single time. Specimen: peripheral blood. The receptors originated from a human donor in a cohort sampled during active COVID-19. The CDR3 runs from the conserved cysteine through the conserved F or W. D genes are given only for firm matches. For some rows the clone size is stated as once, few or many, or as a class when expanded; others skip it.

v_gene	abundance	j_gene	d_gene	CDR3aa	CDR3nt
TRBV7-8	NA	TRBJ1-4	TRBD1	CASSGGTGINEKLFF	TGTGCCAGCAGCGGGGGGACAGGGATTAATGAAAAACTGTTTTTT
TRBV28	few	TRBJ2-1	NA	CASSLDGGADEQFF	TGTGCCAGCAGTTTAGATGGGGGGGCCGATGAGCAGTTCTTC
TRBV5-5	NA	TRBJ1-1	TRBD1	CASSPGTGIAFF	TGTGCCAGCAGCCCTGGGACAGGGATCGCTTTCTTT
TRBV29-1	NA	TRBJ2-6	NA	CSVGVSLGSGANVLTF	TGCAGCGTTGGTGTATCGCTCGGCTCTGGGGCCAACGTCCTGACTTTC
TRBV28	NA	TRBJ2-3	TRBD2	CASTSPWEREGADTQYF	TGTGCCAGCACCTCCCCCTGGGAGCGGGAGGGGGCAGATACGCAGTATTTT
TRBV6-2/TRBV6-3	once	TRBJ2-2	TRBD2	CASSYNPGLAGTGELFF	TGTGCCAGCAGTTACAACCCGGGACTAGCGGGAACCGGGGAGCTGTTTTTT
TRBV6-5	few	TRBJ2-3	TRBD1	CASSSGGATTDTQYF	TGTGCCAGCAGCTCAGGGGGCGCTACGACAGATACGCAGTATTTT
TRBV28	NA	TRBJ2-7	TRBD1	CASRPGTGQQYF	TGTGCCAGCAGACCCGGGACAGGCCAGCAGTACTTC
TRBV30	NA	TRBJ1-3	NA	CAWSASGGAGNTIYF	TGTGCCTGGAGTGCCTCTGGGGGGGCGGGAAACACCATATATTTT
TRBV7-9	NA	TRBJ2-5	TRBD1	CASSFDRGRETQYF	TGTGCCAGCAGCTTCGACAGGGGGCGAGAGACCCAGTACTTC